The 7 T cell receptor beta chains given below trace back to one sample, sequenced in a study of Ad26.COV2.S vaccination and SARS-CoV-2 variants. Using immunoSEQ multiplex PCR, the repertoire was profiled, and TCRdb retains in-frame clones only, with some absent. The table shows about 440,000 clones, with 90% occurring only once. The treatment: approximately 18 received Ad26.COV2.S at low or high dose, single or two shots; about 5 received placebo; per-sample allocation not given. Sample collection was performed on day 63 after the first vaccine or placebo injection. The sequencing used peripheral blood, collected in a trial of Ad26.COV2.S vaccine versus placebo. These receptors were obtained from a person aged 18-65 years who received the Ad26.COV2.S COVID-19 vaccine or a placebo.

The chain combines TRBV7-2 with TRBJ2-5; TRBD1 agrees at 9 bases. V gave up 3 bases and J gave up 0 bases; unmatched junction bases: 5. The CDR3 spans 16 residues. Germline CDR1 SGHTA, CDR2 FQGNSA. The CDR3 reads CASSFRGDRDQETQYF. In nucleotides, the CDR3 is TGTGCCAGCAGCTTCCGGGGGGACAGGGACCAAGAGACCCAGTACTTC.

The chain couples TRBV4-2 to TRBJ2-1; D not certain. The CDR3 has 16 amino acids. Trimming took off 3 bases at V and 1 base at J, with 13 bases between the two ends. Germline V gene sequence: CDR1 LGHNA, CDR2 YNFKEQ. CDR3 in amino acids: CASSQRLWGSYNEQFF. DNA for the CDR3: TGTGCCAGCAGCCAGCGCCTCTGGGGTTCCTACAATGAGCAGTTCTTC.

CDR3 sequence reads: CASSRTEYNEQFF. Written as DNA, the CDR3 is TGTGCCAGCTCCCGGACGGAGTACAATGAGCAGTTCTTC. This chain joins TRBV7-9 and TRBJ2-1, with D unclear. The ends were cut back, 8 bases at V and 4 bases at J, with 12 bases in the middle. The CDR3 is made up of 13 amino acids. Germline CDR1 reads SEHNR; CDR2 reads FQNEAQ (reference sequence).

This chain links TRBV7-6 with TRBJ2-3; 9 nucleotides match TRBD1. The CDR3 totals 14 residues. With 4 bases clipped from V and 4 bases from J, the junction kept 3 bases outside the gene matches. Germline V gives CDR1 SGHVS, CDR2 FNYEAQ. The CDR3 region has the DNA TGTGCCAGCAGCTCCCGGACAGGGGCAGATACGCAGTATTTT. Its translation: CASSSRTGADTQYF.

This chain joins TRBV13 and TRBJ2-5, with 13 bases lining up with TRBD2. Germline lookup yields CDR1 PRHDT and CDR2 FYEKMQ (reference sequence). The J segment lost 2 bases and the V segment lost 5 bases, leaving 11 bases of the junction unmatched. The CDR3 loop spans 18 amino acids. CDR3 bases: TGTGCCAGCAGCCTGAGGACAGGGGGACTAGCGGGGCAAGAGACCCAGTACTTC. This sequence encodes CASSLRTGGLAGQETQYF.

Note on this clone: Other nucleotide sequences from this sample produce the same CDR3. The rearrangement links TRBV11-3 to TRBJ2-2; D not certain. The CDR3 runs to 13 residues. The germline V gene has CDR1 SGHNT and CDR2 YENEEA. V was shortened by 1 base and J by 3 bases, with 3 bases between the two germline ends. The CDR3 region has the DNA TGTGCCAGCAGCTTAGGGGACACCGGGGAGCTGTTTTTT. Residues: CASSLGDTGELFF. Full variable domain (remainder filled in from reference TRBV11-3 and TRBJ2-2): EAGVVQSPRYKIIEKKQPVAFWCNPISGHNTLYWYLQNLGQGPELLIRYENEEAVDDSQLPKDRFSAERLKGVDSTLKIQPAELGDSAVYLCASSLGDTGELFFGEGSRLTVL.

Turning to this clone: Other DNA sequences from this sample encode an identical CDR3 as well. This chain links TRBV27 with TRBJ2-7; D is unresolved. The CDR3 has 15 amino acids. The germline V gene has CDR1 MNHEY and CDR2 SMNVEV (reference sequence). Between the trimmed V and J ends, which lost 1 base and 2 bases, there was a span of 12 bases. The CDR3 loop reads CASSLLREGTYEQYF. As DNA, the CDR3 is TGTGCCAGCAGTTTATTGCGAGAAGGGACCTACGAGCAGTACTTC.